This T cell receptor beta chain came from a study of T-cell memory formation after mild COVID-19. TCR alpha and TCR beta cDNA libraries carrying sample barcodes and UMIs came from 5'RACE with constant-segment primers. TCRdb recomputed calls from the 5' RACE reads with MiXCR, one row per CDR3 protein. The data show roughly 140,000 distinct CDR3 sequences, 13% to 15% seen once. This clonotype was seen ten or more times. Trimming removed 0 bases from V and 3 bases from J; junction bases left unmatched: 6. The CDR3 runs to 15 residues. Germline-derived CDR1 and CDR2 are DFQATT and SNEGSKA (reference sequence).

The sequenced material came from PBMCs or a T cell subset sorted from them (not recorded which). This TCR was sampled from an adult woman who had mild COVID-19 (a few samples of this study predate the infection). Cell type and time point are not known. The genes are TRBV20-1 and TRBJ1-2, with TRBD1 matching 8 bases. The DNA of the CDR3 is TGCAGTGCTAGAGATTTGGCGACAGGGGACTATGGCTACACCTTC. Translated: CSARDLATGDYGYTF.